This entry features one T cell receptor (beta chain) sequence. Its antigen is not identified. This CDR3 comprises 14 residues. Between the trimmed V and J ends, which lost 6 bases and 0 bases, there was a span of 11 bases. These data come from a study of T cell repertoires in cytomegalovirus infection. Looking at the study overall: Evidence of both CMV infection and a matching HLA type came from public TCR beta signatures.

Broader study findings: CMV-specific TCR beta clonotypes restricted by HLA-C dominated the ex vivo response.

TCRdb fed the reads into MiXCR, producing one record per CDR3 protein. The repertoire includes hundreds of thousands of distinct CDR3 sequences, under 45% of them detected once, and around 44% sits in the top ten. This sequence was found in a human donor in good health (CMV status not recorded). Some clones in this sample may be carry-over from other donors' samples. This rearrangement joins TRBV12-3 or TRBV12-4 to TRBJ1-1; D not resolved. The source material was cultured PBMCs, sampled from culture after CMV antigen stimulation. The CDR3 is CASRGNPMNTEAFF. The CDR3, as DNA: TGTGCCAGCAGAGGTAATCCGATGAACACTGAAGCTTTCTTT.